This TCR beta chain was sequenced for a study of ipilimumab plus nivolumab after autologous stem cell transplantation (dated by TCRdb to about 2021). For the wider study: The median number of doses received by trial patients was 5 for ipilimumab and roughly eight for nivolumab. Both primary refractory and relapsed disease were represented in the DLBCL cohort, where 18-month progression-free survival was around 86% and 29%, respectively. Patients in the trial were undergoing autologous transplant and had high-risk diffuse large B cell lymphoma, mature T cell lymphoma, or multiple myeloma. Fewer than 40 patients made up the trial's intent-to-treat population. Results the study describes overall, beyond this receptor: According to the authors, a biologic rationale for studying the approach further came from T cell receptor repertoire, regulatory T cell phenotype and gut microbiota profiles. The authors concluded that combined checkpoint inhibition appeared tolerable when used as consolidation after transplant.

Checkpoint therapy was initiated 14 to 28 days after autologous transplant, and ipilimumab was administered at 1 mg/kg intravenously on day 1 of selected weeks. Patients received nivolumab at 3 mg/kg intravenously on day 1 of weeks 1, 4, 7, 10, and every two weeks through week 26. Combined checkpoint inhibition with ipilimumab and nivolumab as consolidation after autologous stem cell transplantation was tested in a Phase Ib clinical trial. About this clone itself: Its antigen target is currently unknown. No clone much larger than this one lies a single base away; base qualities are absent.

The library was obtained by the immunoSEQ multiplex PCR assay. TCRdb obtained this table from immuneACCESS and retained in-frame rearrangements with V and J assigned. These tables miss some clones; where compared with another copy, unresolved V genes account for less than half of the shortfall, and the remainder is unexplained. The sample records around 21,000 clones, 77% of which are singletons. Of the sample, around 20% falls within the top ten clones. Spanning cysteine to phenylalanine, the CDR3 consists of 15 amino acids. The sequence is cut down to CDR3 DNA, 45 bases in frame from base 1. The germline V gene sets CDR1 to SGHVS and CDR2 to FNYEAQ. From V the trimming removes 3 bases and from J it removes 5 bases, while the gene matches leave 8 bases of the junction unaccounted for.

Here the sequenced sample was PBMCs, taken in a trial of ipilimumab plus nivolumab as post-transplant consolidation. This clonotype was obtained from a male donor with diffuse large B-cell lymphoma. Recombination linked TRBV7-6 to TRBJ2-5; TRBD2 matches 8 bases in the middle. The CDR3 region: CASSFTGGFWETQYF. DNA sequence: TGTGCCAGCAGCTTCACGGGGGGGTTTTGGGAGACCCAGTACTTC.